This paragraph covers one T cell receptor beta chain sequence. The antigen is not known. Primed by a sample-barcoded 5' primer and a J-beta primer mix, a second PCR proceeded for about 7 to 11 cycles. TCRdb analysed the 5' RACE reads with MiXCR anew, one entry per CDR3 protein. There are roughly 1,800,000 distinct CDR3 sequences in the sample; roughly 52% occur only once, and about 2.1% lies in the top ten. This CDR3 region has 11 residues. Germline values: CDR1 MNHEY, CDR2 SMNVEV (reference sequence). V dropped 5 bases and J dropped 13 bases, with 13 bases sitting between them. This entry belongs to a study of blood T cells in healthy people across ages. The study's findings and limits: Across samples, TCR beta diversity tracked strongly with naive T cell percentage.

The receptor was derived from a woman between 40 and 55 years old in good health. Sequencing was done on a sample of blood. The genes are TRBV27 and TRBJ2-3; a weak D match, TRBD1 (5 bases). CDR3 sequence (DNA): TGTGCCAGCAGTCAGGGCCACGGAGAGTATTTT. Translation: CASSQGHGEYF.